This T cell receptor beta chain was recovered during a study of cytomegalovirus exposure and HLA in healthy donors (dated by TCRdb to between 2016 and 2019). Background on the whole study: An earlier analysis of 587 of the donors reported under 300 Gb of sequence data and 95 million to 120 million unique TCR beta sequences obtained from some 200 million T cells. An early release covering approximately 600 HLA-typed donors comprised about 300 gigabases of sequencing data and 65 million to 100 million unique TCR sequences. Of the roughly 390 genotyped donors, about 80% fell in the genetic ancestry cluster associated with self-reported Caucasian donors. The study was designed to test whether signatures of past pathogen exposure could be identified by cataloging public T cell receptors. The study used immunosequencing to profile the T cell repertoires of 666 subjects and linked those repertoires to cytomegalovirus serostatus. A separate validation cohort of roughly 120 different subjects was used in addition to the approximately 700-subject first cohort. The study combined high-throughput TCR immunosequencing, statistical association of individual TCRs with disease status, and machine learning to predict cytomegalovirus infection status. To study patterns of TCR occurrence, a later analysis re-analyzed previously published TCR beta repertoires from more than 550 donors and added high-resolution HLA genotyping. The later analysis used no new phenotypic data to find candidate immune exposures, relying instead on TCR beta sequences and their occurrence across donors. To decide whether each TCR beta V gene segment behaved as functional or pseudogenic, an earlier analysis of nearly 600 of the donors relied on high-throughput TCR beta sequencing. Donor age, sex, ethnicity and CMV serostatus were compiled alongside the repertoire data. A later genetic analysis took genome-wide SNP genotypes for about 65% of the 666 donors and used that subset as a discovery cohort. Every repertoire in the discovery cohort had been generated on one and the same sequencing platform. HLA typing covered class I and class II loci at four-digit resolution. The number of donors typed differed by locus, with roughly 629-640 for A, B, C, DRB1 and DQB1, about 500 for DQA1, over 600 for DPA1, and under 490 for DPB1. Roughly five DR-DQ haplotypes were handled as single units for association and clustering, since linkage in the cohort was strong. On average, around 240,000 unique TCR beta nucleotide sequences were sequenced per donor among some 430 genotyped donors of the cohort, with around 19% of those sequences being non-productive. On the study overall, not on this receptor specifically: In an earlier analysis of some 640 of the donors, most TCR beta V segments were observed in productive rearrangements about 87% or about 30% of the time, broadly matching IMGT annotations. In vitro tests confirmed that a few of the cytomegalovirus-associated TCR beta chains recognize cytomegalovirus antigens. The earlier analysis of approximately 590 of the donors excluded roughly 16 rarely observed V segments, including chromosome 9 orphons, because counts were too low. Assigning TCR associations to individual alleles was difficult when HLA alleles, especially DR and DQ, strongly co-occurred. Most TCR sequences were observed very rarely across donors, whereas some public TCRs were present in many individuals. According to a later analysis, parvovirus B19, influenza, CMV and Epstein-Barr virus appeared linked to several top co-occurrence clusters. In a later genetic analysis, fewer N-insertions in productive TCRs were reported among donors in an Asian-associated ancestry cluster than the roughly 700-donor mean. The study listed 164 TCR beta chains as associated with cytomegalovirus. According to a later analysis, TCR association rates differed among HLA loci, with DRB1 alleles showing the most associated TCRs and HLA-C alleles showing the fewest. Cytomegalovirus status was reported to be diagnosed by the classifier with high specificity and sensitivity in both the original and validation cohorts. In a later analysis, HLA-associated TCR beta chains showed more clonal expansion and lower generation probabilities than non-associated chains that were equally common. According to a later analysis, most CMV-associated TCR beta chains appeared to be HLA-restricted, and the HLA associations seemed to be driven largely by CMV exposure. This cohort had only TCR beta chains sequenced, and the lack of alpha or paired-chain data limited which features could be detected. Because HLA typing was missing for some donors at each locus, association tests included only the typed subset. A later genetic analysis associated a missense DCLRE1C variant with V-gene and J-gene trimming of TCR beta chains, and an independent cohort replicated the association. Roughly uniform sequencing depth across donors was assumed in presence/absence analyses, although this assumption may not hold. Specific HLA alleles were associated with 15,000 to 20,000 TCR beta sequences at a false discovery rate of 0.05 in a later analysis. The authors suggested that the approach could potentially be extended to other disease states and immunological phenotypes. For the cohort, immune exposure information was limited to CMV serostatus. A further reported finding was that TCR beta sequences accurately predicted the HLA-A and HLA-B alleles for most subjects in the first cohort. Correlated functional status among segregating V segments might reflect linkage disequilibrium, but an unknown experimental factor could not be ruled out. The sequencing pipeline was judged likely to have produced a cluster of highly shared sequence variants as a technical artifact.

The method was the immunoSEQ multiplex PCR assay. The multiplex PCR relied on a mix of 60 forward primers for TCR Vbeta segments and 13 reverse primers for TCR Jbeta segments. A multiplex PCR assay on genomic DNA amplified the CDR3 region of rearranged TCR beta genes. Amplified TCR beta libraries were sequenced as 87-base-pair reads on the Illumina HiSeq System. Per the source publication's procedure: A later analysis tallied 75 million to 95 million unique TCR beta chains across the 660 or so repertoires, and some 12 million of those chains were shared by two or more donors. Raw reads were error-corrected and collapsed into unique sequences by a nearest-neighbor algorithm in which closely related sequences were merged to remove PCR and sequencing errors. CDR3 sequences were aligned to IMGT reference sequences to assign V, D and J gene segments. For a sequence to be retained, a match of at least six nucleotides to both a V gene segment and a J gene segment was required. Rearrangements were classified as productive when the CDR3 lacked stop codons and remained in frame with V and J, and all other rearrangements were classified as non-productive. CDR3 was defined according to IMGT convention as the region running from the second conserved V-encoded cysteine to the conserved J-encoded phenylalanine. The earlier analysis of some 600 of the donors excluded sequences that lacked an unambiguous match to a single V gene segment. In an earlier analysis of approximately 610 of the donors, V segments were called functional above 56.7% productive rearrangements and were called segregating when the between-donor standard deviation exceeded 5%. A statistical classification framework was built to diagnose cytomegalovirus status from the catalog of TCR beta chain sequences. A later analysis assigned V and J genes by comparing TCR nucleotide sequences with IMGT/GENE-DB human TR gene sequences. Using the TCRdist pipeline, a later analysis assigned CDR3 sequences along with most-parsimonious VDJ recombination scenarios. A later analysis defined each TCR beta chain by its CDR3 amino acid sequence plus V-gene family, and excluded reads lacking a unique V-gene family. A later analysis removed over 500 highly shared, low-generation-probability nucleotide sequences to deal with suspected cross-contamination and a sequencing artifact. A later analysis calculated a clonal expansion index for each public chain from normalized within-repertoire ranks of inferred template counts. A later analysis computed generation probabilities with a VDJ recombination model fitted to out-of-frame rearrangements, and checked the results against IGoR. A later analysis scored TCR-TCR, TCR-HLA and TCR-CMV co-occurrence with hypergeometric tests, applying a repertoire-size bias correction to TCR pairs. In a later analysis, false discovery rates were estimated by permuting HLA or CMV assignments 20 times. In a later analysis, co-occurring TCRs were grouped using DBSCAN, with TCRdist sequence similarity added in when clustering inside HLA-allele-positive subsets. Co-occurrence clustering excluded repertoires with fewer than 30,000 or more than 120,000 public chains, plus five with anomalous nucleotide sharing. In TCRdb, the immuneACCESS table is reduced to in-frame sequences with V and J assigned. These tables do not hold every clone; where another copy was compared, an unresolved V gene accounts for under half, and the others remain unexplained. V, J and clone size derive from that table, while D and trimming were established from the DNA sequence. The sample contains 100,000 or so clones, 75% of them found a single time. The ten biggest clones cover 1.3% of the sample.

In regard to this clone: This clone's antigen is unknown. No base qualities exist here, and no much larger clone lies one base off it.

In total, about 650 healthy bone marrow donors made up the cohort. At the time of sampling, every cohort member was nominally healthy, though immune exposures that went unrecorded were likely present. The donor was CMV seronegative and belonged to the group of 350 or so seronegative cohort members. Every donor gave a peripheral blood sample, and the peripheral blood mononuclear cells from that sample were used for TCR beta sequencing. Genomic DNA was extracted from the blood cell samples with the Qiagen DNeasy Blood Extraction Kit. This receptor was obtained from a man in his forties or fifties in good health and CMV-seronegative. The sequencing input was PBMCs.

CDR3 sequence: CASSPQGIGIGYTF. In nucleotides, the sequence is TGTGCCAGCAGTCCACAGGGGATCGGAATCGGCTACACCTTC. Recombination connected TRBV2 to TRBJ1-2; the central 7 bases match TRBD1. The germline V and J ends show losses of 5 bases and 8 bases respectively, and no gene match explains 11 bases of the junction. From a lookup of the germline V gene, CDR1 and CDR2 are SNHLY and FYNNEI. The CDR3, cysteine through phenylalanine, is 14 amino acids long. Solely the CDR3 DNA is kept, with 42 bases framed from the first base.